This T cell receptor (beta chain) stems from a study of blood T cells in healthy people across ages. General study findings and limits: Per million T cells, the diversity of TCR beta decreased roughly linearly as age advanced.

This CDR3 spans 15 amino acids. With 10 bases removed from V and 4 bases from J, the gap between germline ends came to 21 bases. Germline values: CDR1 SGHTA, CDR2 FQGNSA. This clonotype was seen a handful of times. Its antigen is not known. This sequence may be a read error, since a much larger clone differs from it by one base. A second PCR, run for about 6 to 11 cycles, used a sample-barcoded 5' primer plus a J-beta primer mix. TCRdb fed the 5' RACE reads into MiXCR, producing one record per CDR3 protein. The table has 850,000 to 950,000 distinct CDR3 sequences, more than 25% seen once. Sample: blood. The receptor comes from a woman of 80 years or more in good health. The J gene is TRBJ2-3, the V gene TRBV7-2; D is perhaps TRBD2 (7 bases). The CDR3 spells CATAPSRGPADTQYF. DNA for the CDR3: TGTGCCACTGCTCCCTCGCGGGGGCCGGCAGATACGCAGTATTTT.